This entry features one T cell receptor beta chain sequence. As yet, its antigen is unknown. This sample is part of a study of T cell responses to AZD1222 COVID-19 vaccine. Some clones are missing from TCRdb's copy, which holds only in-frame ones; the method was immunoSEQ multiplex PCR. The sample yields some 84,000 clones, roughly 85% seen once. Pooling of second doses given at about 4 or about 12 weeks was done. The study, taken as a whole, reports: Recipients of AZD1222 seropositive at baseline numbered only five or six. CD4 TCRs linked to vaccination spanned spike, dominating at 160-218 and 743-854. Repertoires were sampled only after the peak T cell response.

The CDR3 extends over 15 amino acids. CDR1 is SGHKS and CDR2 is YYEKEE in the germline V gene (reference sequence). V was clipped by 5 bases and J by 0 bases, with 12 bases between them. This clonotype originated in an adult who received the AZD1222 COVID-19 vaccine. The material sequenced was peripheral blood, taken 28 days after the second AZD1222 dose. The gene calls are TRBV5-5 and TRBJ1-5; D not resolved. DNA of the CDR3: TGTGCCAGCAGGCCTGCGGGGTATAGCAATCAGCCCCAGCATTTT. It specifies CASRPAGYSNQPQHF.